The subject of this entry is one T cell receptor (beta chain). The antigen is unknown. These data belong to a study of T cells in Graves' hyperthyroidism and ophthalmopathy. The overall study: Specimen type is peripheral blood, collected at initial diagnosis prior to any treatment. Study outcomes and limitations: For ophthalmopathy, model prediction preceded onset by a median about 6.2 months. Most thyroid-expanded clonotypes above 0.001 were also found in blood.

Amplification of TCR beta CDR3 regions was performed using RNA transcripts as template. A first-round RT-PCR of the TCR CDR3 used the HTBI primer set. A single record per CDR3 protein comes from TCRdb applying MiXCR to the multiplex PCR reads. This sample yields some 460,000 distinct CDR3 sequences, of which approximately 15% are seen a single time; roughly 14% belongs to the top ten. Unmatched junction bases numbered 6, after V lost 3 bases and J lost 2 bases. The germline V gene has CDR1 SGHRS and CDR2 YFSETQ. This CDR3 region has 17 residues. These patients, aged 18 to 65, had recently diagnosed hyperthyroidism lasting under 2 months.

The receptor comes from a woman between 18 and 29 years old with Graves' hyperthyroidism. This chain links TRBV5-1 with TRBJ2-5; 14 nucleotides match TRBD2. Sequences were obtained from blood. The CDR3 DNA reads TGCGCCAGCAGCTCAGGACTAGCGGGGGGATCACAAGAGACCCAGTACTTC. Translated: CASSSGLAGGSQETQYF. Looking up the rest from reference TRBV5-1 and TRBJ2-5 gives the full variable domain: KAGVTQTPRYLIKTRGQQVTLSCSPISGHRSVSWYQQTPGQGLQFLFEYFSETQRNKGNFPGRFSGRQFSNSRSEMNVSTLELGDSALYLCASSSGLAGGSQETQYFGPGTRLLVL.